This TCR beta chain is drawn from a study of OX40 agonist ivuxolimab in advanced cancers. Study details: Three partial responders included one hepatocellular carcinoma patient and two cutaneous melanoma patients.

Produced via immunoSEQ multiplex PCR; TCRdb's table is partial and in-frame only. Here the sample spans about 60,000 clones, under 85% being singletons. The sequences come from CD4+ or CD8+ T cells sorted from blood, collected in a trial of the OX40 agonist ivuxolimab. This clonotype was obtained from an adult with an advanced solid tumor such as melanoma, head and neck, liver or kidney cancer.

The CDR3 is CASRGLGNYNEQFF. Written as DNA, the CDR3 is TGTGCCAGCAGGGGACTAGGAAATTACAATGAGCAGTTCTTC. The J gene is TRBJ2-1, the V gene TRBV5-5; 8 nucleotides match TRBD2. Germline-derived CDR1 and CDR2 are SGHKS and YYEKEE (reference sequence). Trimming removed 5 bases from V and 4 bases from J; junction bases left unmatched: 5. The CDR3 sequence is 14 residues long.